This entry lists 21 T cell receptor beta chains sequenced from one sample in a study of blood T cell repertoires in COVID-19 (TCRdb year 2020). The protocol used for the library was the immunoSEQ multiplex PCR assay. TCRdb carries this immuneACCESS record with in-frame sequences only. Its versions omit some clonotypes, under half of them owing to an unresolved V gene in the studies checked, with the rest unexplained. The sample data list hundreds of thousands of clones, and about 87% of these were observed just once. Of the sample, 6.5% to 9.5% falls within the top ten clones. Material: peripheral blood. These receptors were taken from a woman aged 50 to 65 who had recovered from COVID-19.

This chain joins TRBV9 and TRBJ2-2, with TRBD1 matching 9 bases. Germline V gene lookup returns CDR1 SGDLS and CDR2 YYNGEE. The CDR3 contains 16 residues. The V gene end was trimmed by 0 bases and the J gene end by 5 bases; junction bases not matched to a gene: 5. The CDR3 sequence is CASSVAATGGTGELFF. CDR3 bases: TGTGCCAGCAGCGTAGCCGCGACAGGGGGTACCGGGGAGCTGTTTTTT.

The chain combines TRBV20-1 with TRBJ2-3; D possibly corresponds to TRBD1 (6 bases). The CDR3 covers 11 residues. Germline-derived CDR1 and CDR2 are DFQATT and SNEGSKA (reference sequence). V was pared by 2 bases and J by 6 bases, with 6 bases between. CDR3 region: CSARQGDTQYF. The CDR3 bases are TGCAGTGCTAGACAGGGGGATACGCAGTATTTT.

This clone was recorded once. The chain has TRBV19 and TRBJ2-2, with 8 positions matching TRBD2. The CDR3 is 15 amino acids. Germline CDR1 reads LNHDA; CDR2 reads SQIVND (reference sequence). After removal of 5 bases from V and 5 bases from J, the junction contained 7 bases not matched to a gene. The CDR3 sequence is CASSLSGGFTGELFF. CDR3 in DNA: TGTGCCAGTAGTCTCAGCGGGGGTTTTACCGGGGAGCTGTTTTTT.

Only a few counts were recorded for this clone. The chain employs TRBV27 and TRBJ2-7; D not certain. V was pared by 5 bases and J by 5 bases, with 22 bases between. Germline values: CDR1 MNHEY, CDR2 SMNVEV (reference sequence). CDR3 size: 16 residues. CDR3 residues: CASSPSPLVRSNEQYF. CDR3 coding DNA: TGTGCCAGCAGTCCCTCACCTCTCGTGCGAAGCAACGAGCAGTACTTC.

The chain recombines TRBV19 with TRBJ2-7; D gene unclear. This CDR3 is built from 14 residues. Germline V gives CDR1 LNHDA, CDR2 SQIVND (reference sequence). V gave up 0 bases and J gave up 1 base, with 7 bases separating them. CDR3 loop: CASSIDSTSYEQYF. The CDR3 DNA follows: TGTGCCAGTAGTATAGATAGTACGTCCTACGAGCAGTACTTC.

The CDR3 is CASSLTPTSGTGELFF. For the CDR3, the DNA is TGTGCCAGCAGCTTAACGCCGACTAGCGGGACCGGGGAGCTGTTTTTT. V is TRBV7-3 and J is TRBJ2-2, with 10 bases matching TRBD2. The CDR3 sequence is 16 residues long. Germline assignment: CDR1 SGHTA and CDR2 FQGTGA. Losses at the gene ends were 0 bases for V and 5 bases for J; bases not matched to a gene: 3. Drawing the rest from reference TRBV7-3 and TRBJ2-2, the complete variable domain is GAGVSQTPSNKVTEKGKYVELRCDPISGHTALYWYRQSLGQGPEFLIYFQGTGAADDSGLPNDRFFAVRPEGSVSTLKIQRTERGDSAVYLCASSLTPTSGTGELFFGEGSRLTVL.

The chain's CDR3 is CASSKLAPSYEQYF. The DNA of the CDR3 is TGTGCCAGTAGTAAACTAGCGCCTTCCTACGAGCAGTACTTC. This rearrangement joins TRBV19 to TRBJ2-7; 7 bases fit TRBD2. The CDR3 is 14 residues long. V trimming: 4 bases; J trimming: 1 base; junction bases outside the gene matches: 4. Germline V gene data show CDR1 as LNHDA and CDR2 as SQIVND (reference sequence). The entire variable domain, with the rest obtained from reference TRBV19 and TRBJ2-7, is as follows: DGGITQSPKYLFRKEGQNVTLSCEQNLNHDAMYWYRQDPGQGLRLIYYSQIVNDFQKGDIAEGYSVSREKKESFPLTVTSAQKNPTAFYLCASSKLAPSYEQYFGPGTRLTVT.

This chain's CDR3 is CASSPPPGQGPSPLHF. CDR3 DNA sequence: TGTGCCAGCAGTCCCCCCCCGGGACAGGGGCCTTCACCCCTCCACTTT. This sequence joins TRBV28 and TRBJ1-6, with 10 bases identical to TRBD1. The V gene's germline CDR1 is MDHEN and CDR2 SYDVKM. J gave up 9 bases and V 5 bases, and 10 bases lay outside the gene matches. There are 16 residues in the CDR3.

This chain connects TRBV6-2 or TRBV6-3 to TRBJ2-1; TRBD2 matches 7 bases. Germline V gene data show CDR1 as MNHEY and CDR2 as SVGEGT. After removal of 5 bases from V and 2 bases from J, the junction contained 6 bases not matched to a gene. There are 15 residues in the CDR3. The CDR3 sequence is CASSDWGGAYNEQFF. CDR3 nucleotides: TGTGCCAGCAGTGATTGGGGGGGGGCCTACAATGAGCAGTTCTTC.

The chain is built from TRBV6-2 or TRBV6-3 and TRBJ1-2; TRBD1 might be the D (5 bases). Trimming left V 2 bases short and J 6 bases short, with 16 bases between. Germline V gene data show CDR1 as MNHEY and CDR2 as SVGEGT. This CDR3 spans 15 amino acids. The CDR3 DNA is TGTGCCAGCAGTTACGGCCCCAGGGCGATCGATGGCTACACCTTC. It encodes CASSYGPRAIDGYTF.

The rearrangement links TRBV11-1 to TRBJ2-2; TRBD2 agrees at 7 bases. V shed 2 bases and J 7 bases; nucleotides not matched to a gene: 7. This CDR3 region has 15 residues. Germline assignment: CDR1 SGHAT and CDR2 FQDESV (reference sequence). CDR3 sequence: CASSLFGGSNGELFF. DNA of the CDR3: TGTGCCAGCAGCTTATTTGGCGGGAGTAACGGGGAGCTGTTTTTT.

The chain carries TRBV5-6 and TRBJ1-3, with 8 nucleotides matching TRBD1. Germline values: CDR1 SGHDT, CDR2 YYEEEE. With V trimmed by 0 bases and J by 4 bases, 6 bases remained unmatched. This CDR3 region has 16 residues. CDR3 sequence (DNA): TGTGCCAGCAGCTTGGGGACAGGGCTGAGGGGAAACACCATATATTTT. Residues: CASSLGTGLRGNTIYF. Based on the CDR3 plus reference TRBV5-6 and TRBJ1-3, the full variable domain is DAGVTQSPTHLIKTRGQQVTLRCSPKSGHDTVSWYQQALGQGPQFIFQYYEEEERQRGNFPDRFSGHQFPNYSSELNVNALLLGDSALYLCASSLGTGLRGNTIYFGEGSWLTVV.

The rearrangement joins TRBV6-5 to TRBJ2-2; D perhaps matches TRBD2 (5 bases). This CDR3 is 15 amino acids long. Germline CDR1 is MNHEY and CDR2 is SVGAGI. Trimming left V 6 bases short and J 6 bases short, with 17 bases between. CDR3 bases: TGTGCCAGCAGAGGACCGAGGGAGTCGTCCGGGGAGCTGTTTTTT. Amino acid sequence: CASRGPRESSGELFF.

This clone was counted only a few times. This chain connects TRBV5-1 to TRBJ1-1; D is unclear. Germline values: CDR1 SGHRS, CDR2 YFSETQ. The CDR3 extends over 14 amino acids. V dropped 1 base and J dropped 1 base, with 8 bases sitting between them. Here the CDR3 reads CASSLLLANTEAFF. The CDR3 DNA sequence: TGCGCCAGCAGCTTGCTCTTGGCGAACACTGAAGCTTTCTTT.

In DNA, the CDR3 is TGTGCCAGCAGTCGTCGGGGCTTAGGGACATTCAATCAGCCCCAGCATTTT. This encodes CASSRRGLGTFNQPQHF. V and J are TRBV6-2 or TRBV6-3 and TRBJ1-5; a possible D gene is TRBD1 (6 bases). The CDR3 has 17 amino acids. The germline CDR1 and CDR2 sequences are MNHEY and SVGEGT. V gave up 5 bases and J gave up 3 bases, with 20 bases separating them.

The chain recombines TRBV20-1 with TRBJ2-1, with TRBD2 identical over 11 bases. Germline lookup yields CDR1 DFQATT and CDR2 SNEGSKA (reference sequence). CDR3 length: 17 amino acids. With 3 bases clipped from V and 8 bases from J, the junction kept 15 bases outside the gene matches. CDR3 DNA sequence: TGCAGTGCTAGTGGGGAAGGACTAGCGGGCACTACATATGAGCAGTTCTTC. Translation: CSASGEGLAGTTYEQFF.

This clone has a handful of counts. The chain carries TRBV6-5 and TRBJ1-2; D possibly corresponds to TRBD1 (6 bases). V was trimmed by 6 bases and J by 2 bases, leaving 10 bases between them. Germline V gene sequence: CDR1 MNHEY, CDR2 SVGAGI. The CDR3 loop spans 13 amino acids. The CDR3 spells CASRQGPNYGYTF. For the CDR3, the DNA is TGTGCCAGCAGACAGGGTCCCAACTATGGCTACACCTTC.

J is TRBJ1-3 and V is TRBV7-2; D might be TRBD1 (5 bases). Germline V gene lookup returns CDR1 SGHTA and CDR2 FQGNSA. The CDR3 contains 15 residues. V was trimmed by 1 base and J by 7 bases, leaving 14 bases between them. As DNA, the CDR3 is TGTGCCAGCAGCTTAGACGCAGGACATGGGAACACCATATATTTT. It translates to CASSLDAGHGNTIYF.

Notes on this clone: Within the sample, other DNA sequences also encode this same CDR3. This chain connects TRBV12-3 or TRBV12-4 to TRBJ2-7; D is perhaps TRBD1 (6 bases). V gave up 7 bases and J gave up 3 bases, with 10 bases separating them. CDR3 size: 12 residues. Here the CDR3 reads CASKTGSYEQYF. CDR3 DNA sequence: TGTGCCAGCAAAACAGGGAGCTACGAGCAGTACTTC.

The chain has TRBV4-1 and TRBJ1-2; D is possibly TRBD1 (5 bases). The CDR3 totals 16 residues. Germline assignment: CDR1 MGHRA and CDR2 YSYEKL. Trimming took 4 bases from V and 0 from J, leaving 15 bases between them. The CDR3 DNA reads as TGCGCCAGCAGCCCCCGTCGCGGGGCCTCTAACTATGGCTACACCTTC. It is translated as CASSPRRGASNYGYTF.

The CDR3 here is CSARTGKGYTF. The CDR3 nucleotides are TGCAGTGCGAGGACAGGGAAGGGCTACACCTTC. The rearrangement links TRBV20-1 to TRBJ1-2, with 8 bases identical to TRBD1. The CDR3 sequence is 11 residues long. Germline CDR1 DFQATT, CDR2 SNEGSKA (reference sequence). V lost 6 bases and J lost 8; bases outside the gene matches: 5.